These 21 T cell receptor beta chains were sequenced from one sample in a study of blood T cells in healthy people across ages. For the second PCR, which ran for 7 to 11 cycles, a sample-barcoded 5' primer and a J-beta primer mix were used. TCRdb re-called the 5' RACE reads with MiXCR, one entry per CDR3 protein. Of around 940,000 distinct CDR3 sequences listed, roughly half were seen once; the top ten hold 20% to 25%. What was sequenced was blood. These receptor sequences come from a woman aged 55-70 years in good health.

The sample holds a few counts of this clonotype. This rearrangement joins TRBV6-6 to TRBJ2-7; possible D gene TRBD1, 5 bases. There are 14 residues in the CDR3. The germline V and J ends were trimmed by 8 bases and 1 base, with 15 bases remaining between them. Germline assignment: CDR1 MNHNY and CDR2 SVGAGI (reference sequence). CDR3 bases: TGTGCCAGCCGCTCAGGACATTTGTCCTACGAGCAGTACTTC. Amino acid sequence: CASRSGHLSYEQYF.

The gene calls are TRBV11-2 and TRBJ2-1; weak D call: TRBD2 (5 bases). This CDR3 has 13 residues. Per the germline V gene, CDR1 is SGHAT and CDR2 is FQNNGV. V gave up 2 bases and J gave up 8 bases, with 10 bases separating them. The chain's CDR3 is CASSLITSHEQFF. For the CDR3, the DNA is TGTGCCAGCAGCTTAATCACTAGTCATGAGCAGTTCTTC.

This clonotype was counted between two and nine times. V and J are TRBV6-1 and TRBJ2-1; TRBD2 matches at 13 bases. The CDR3 spans 14 residues. The V and J ends lost 9 bases and 8 bases, in that order; junction bases with no gene match: 7. The germline CDR1 and CDR2 sequences are MNHNS and SASEGT. The CDR3 protein is CASRTSGSRDEQFF. DNA of the CDR3: TGTGCCAGTCGGACTAGCGGGAGTCGGGATGAGCAGTTCTTC.

This clonotype appeared a few times. This sequence joins TRBV4-2 and TRBJ2-3; D is undetermined. The CDR3 spans 16 residues. The germline V and J ends were trimmed by 3 bases and 5 bases, with 18 bases remaining between them. Germline V gene sequence: CDR1 LGHNA, CDR2 YNFKEQ. In DNA, the CDR3 is TGTGCCAGCAGCCAGACCTTGGCTCAAGGAAGAGATACGCAGTATTTT. Amino acid sequence: CASSQTLAQGRDTQYF.

This chain connects TRBV20-1 to TRBJ2-7; 7 bases are a match to TRBD1. The J call may be mistaken, given a closer DNA end match to TRBJ2-5. Germline V CDR1 and CDR2: DFQATT, SNEGSKA (reference sequence). The CDR3 extends over 14 amino acids. The CDR3 bases are TGCAGTGGTTACCCGACAGGGATGGGAGAGACCCAGTACTTC. Translated: CSGYPTGMGETQYF.

The genes are TRBV5-1 and TRBJ2-3, with TRBD2 identical over 8 bases. J was trimmed by 4 bases and V by 2 bases; bases with no gene match: 9. CDR3 length: 16 amino acids. Germline-derived CDR1 and CDR2 are SGHRS and YFSETQ. The CDR3 here is CASSLSISGSSDTQYF. The CDR3 region has the DNA TGCGCCAGCAGCTTAAGTATAAGCGGGAGTTCAGATACGCAGTATTTT.

As regards this clonotype: One end of the junction is discordant with germline, which a read error may explain. This rearrangement joins TRBV20-1 to TRBJ1-2; D may be TRBD1 (6 bases). CDR3 length: 17 residues. CDR1 and CDR2 (germline): DFQATT, SNEGSKA (reference sequence). As DNA, the CDR3 is TGCAGTGCTAGAAGCTTGGGACACAGTAAATTAAACTACGGCTACACCTTC. Translated: CSARSLGHSKLNYGYTF.

V usage is TRBV28 and J usage is TRBJ2-4; 12 bases are shared with TRBD1. The V gene end was trimmed by 2 bases and the J gene end by 7 bases; junction bases not matched to a gene: 3. Germline V gives CDR1 MDHEN, CDR2 SYDVKM. The CDR3 extends over 15 amino acids. The CDR3 here is CASSLGGTGGNIQYF. CDR3 DNA sequence: TGTGCCAGCAGTTTAGGGGGGACAGGGGGCAACATTCAGTACTTC.

This clonotype was counted only a few times. CDR3 DNA: TGCGCCAGCAGCCTGACGTCGGGCGGGCCTAACTACGAGCAGTACTTC. Protein: CASSLTSGGPNYEQYF. The J gene is TRBJ2-5, the V gene TRBV5-1; D might be TRBD2 (5 bases). The tail of the sequence fits TRBJ2-7 better, so the J call may be wrong. This CDR3 spans 16 amino acids. Germline lookup yields CDR1 SGHRS and CDR2 YFSETQ.

The V gene is TRBV29-1, the J gene TRBJ2-7; TRBD2 matches at 12 bases. V trimming: 4 bases; J trimming: 5 bases; junction bases outside the gene matches: 9. The CDR3 consists of 15 residues. Germline CDR1 SQVTM, CDR2 ANQGSEA. Here the CDR3 reads CSVGGRGLAGHEQYF. DNA for the CDR3: TGCAGCGTTGGTGGCCGGGGACTAGCGGGCCACGAGCAGTACTTC.

The table lists this clonotype with a few counts. This chain links TRBV4-3 with TRBJ2-7, with 8 bases lining up with TRBD1. V shed 0 bases and J 3 bases; nucleotides not matched to a gene: 4. CDR3 length equals 15 residues. CDR1 is LGHNA and CDR2 is YSLEER in the germline V gene. The CDR3 bases are TGCGCCAGCAGCCAAGATGGGACAGGAGTCTACGAGCAGTACTTC. This encodes CASSQDGTGVYEQYF.

The chain couples TRBV6-2 or TRBV6-3 to TRBJ2-4; D is unclear. Germline V gives CDR1 MNHEY, CDR2 SVGEGT. The CDR3 runs to 16 residues. V lost 6 bases and J lost 0, with 15 bases in between. CDR3 bases: TGTGCCAGCAGCCCGGACGGATCTTTAGCCAAAAACATTCAGTACTTC. This sequence encodes CASSPDGSLAKNIQYF.

This clonotype turned up a few times. CDR3 sequence (DNA): TGTGCCAGCAGCACCCCGACAGGCAGCGACTCCTATGGCTACACCTTC. It translates to CASSTPTGSDSYGYTF. V and J are TRBV21-1 and TRBJ1-2; TRBD1, the table's D call, was not compared with the DNA. TRBV21-1 represents a pseudogene. This CDR3 comprises 16 residues.

Only a few counts were recorded for this clonotype. This chain uses TRBV6-1 with TRBJ2-7; D is ambiguous. V was shortened by 5 bases and J by 0 bases, with 11 bases between the two germline ends. CDR1 is MNHNS and CDR2 is SASEGT in the germline V gene. The length of the CDR3 is 14 residues. CDR3 DNA sequence: TGTGCCAGCAGTCCTACCGGCTCCTCCTACGAGCAGTACTTC. Its protein is CASSPTGSSYEQYF.

This clonotype was seen more than once but under ten times. The rearrangement joins TRBV12-3 or TRBV12-4 to TRBJ2-7; perhaps TRBD1 as D (6 bases). This CDR3 comprises 14 residues. Trimming took 4 bases from V and 6 from J, leaving 16 bases between them. CDR3 DNA: TGTGCCAGCAGTTCGTCGGACAGCCTTTCCGAGCAGTACTTC. Its translation: CASSSSDSLSEQYF.

The J gene is TRBJ2-7, the V gene TRBV20-1; 11 bases agree with TRBD2. After removal of 2 bases from V and 2 bases from J, the junction contained 5 bases not matched to a gene. The CDR3 contains 15 residues. The germline gives CDR1 DFQATT, CDR2 SNEGSKA (reference sequence). CDR3 protein: CSARPTSGITYEQYF. CDR3 coding DNA: TGCAGTGCTAGACCGACTAGCGGGATAACCTACGAGCAGTACTTC.

V is TRBV4-1 and J is TRBJ2-5; either TRBD1 or TRBD2 may supply D (7 bases each). The V and J ends lost 4 bases and 6 bases respectively, with 18 bases between them. Germline CDR1 MGHRA, CDR2 YSYEKL. There are 15 residues in the CDR3. DNA for the CDR3: TGCGCCAGCAGCCCCCAGGGGGGGCGTGGACAGACCCAGTACTTC. Its protein is CASSPQGGRGQTQYF.

The rearrangement uses TRBV20-1 and TRBJ1-6, with TRBD1 matching over 7 bases. The germline CDR1 and CDR2 sequences are DFQATT and SNEGSKA (reference sequence). V trimming: 5 bases; J trimming: 8 bases; junction bases outside the gene matches: 6. The length of the CDR3 is 13 residues. The CDR3 DNA reads TGCAGTGCTGACATTACAGGGGATTCACCCCTCCACTTT. This codes for CSADITGDSPLHF.

The chain is built from TRBV30 and TRBJ2-7, with 10 bases aligning to TRBD1. V gave up 5 bases and J gave up 4 bases; unmatched junction bases: 2. CDR3 size: 12 residues. Germline CDR1 is GTSNPN and CDR2 is SVGIG (reference sequence). CDR3 bases: TGTGCCTGGGACAGGGGGCGTTACGAGCAGTACTTC. This sequence encodes CAWDRGRYEQYF.

The chain has TRBV2 and TRBJ1-5; D unresolved. The CDR3 has 12 residues. Germline CDR1 SNHLY, CDR2 FYNNEI. Trimming cost V 1 base and J 14 bases, with 12 bases left between them. The CDR3 DNA reads TGTGCCAGCAGTGAAGGGATGACCCTCGAGCATTTT. Translation gives CASSEGMTLEHF.

The rearrangement links TRBV29-1 to TRBJ2-2, with 8 bases fitting TRBD2. The junction had 6 bases not matched to a gene; V was cut back by 5 bases and J by 4 bases. The CDR3 sequence is 14 residues long. Germline assignment: CDR1 SQVTM and CDR2 ANQGSEA. Here the CDR3 reads CSVLQRESTGELFF. The CDR3 DNA follows: TGCAGCGTTTTACAGCGGGAGAGCACCGGGGAGCTGTTTTTT.